The 23 T cell receptor beta chains in this list originate from one sample, sequenced in a study of breast tumors, draining lymph nodes, adjacent tissues. A single record per CDR3 protein comes from TCRdb applying MiXCR to the multiplex PCR reads. The sample has some 170,000 distinct CDR3 sequences, more than 25% seen once; the top ten hold about 3.8%. Samples came from axillary lymph nodes draining the breast cancer. The sample consisted of axillary lymph node tissue. Source of these receptors: a female donor with breast cancer. Some clones in this sample may be carry-over from other donors' samples.

In its sample, this clonotype was seen many times. V usage is TRBV30 and J usage is TRBJ2-7; D not resolved. V gave up 4 bases and J gave up 0 bases, with 7 bases separating them. Looked up from germline, CDR1 is GTSNPN and CDR2 is SVGIG (reference sequence). The CDR3 is 12 residues long. The CDR3: CAWTVSSYEQYF. The CDR3 nucleotides read TGTGCCTGGACAGTGAGCTCCTACGAGCAGTACTTC.

This chain connects TRBV20-1 to TRBJ2-5; maybe TRBD1 (7 bases). V gave up 6 bases and J gave up 5 bases, with 19 bases separating them. Per germline, CDR1 DFQATT and CDR2 SNEGSKA (reference sequence). The CDR3 is 14 amino acids. The CDR3 DNA reads TGCAGTGCAGGGGCCAGGGGGAGGCAGGAGACCCAGTACTTC. Its protein product is CSAGARGRQETQYF.

The table lists this clonotype with many counts. The chain links TRBV24-1 to TRBJ2-5; D assignment may be TRBD1 or TRBD2 (6 bases each). Germline V lookup: CDR1 KGHDR, CDR2 SFDVKD. The CDR3 totals 15 residues. V shed 3 bases and J shed 4 bases, with 14 bases lying between them. CDR3 DNA: TGTGCCACCAGTGATAATAGGGGGGACTTAGAGACCCAGTACTTC. Its protein is CATSDNRGDLETQYF.

This clonotype was detected only a few times. Given a much more abundant clone one base away, this may be a read error. V usage is TRBV9 and J usage is TRBJ1-5, with D possibly being TRBD1 (6 bases). This CDR3 is 14 amino acids long. Germline lookup yields CDR1 SGDLS and CDR2 YYNGEE. CDR3 residues: CASSRGGLYQPQPF. DNA for the CDR3: TGTGCCAGCAGCCGGGGGGGGCTCTATCAGCCCCAGCCTTTT.

This clonotype was detected many times. V gene TRBV11-2 combines with J gene TRBJ2-1; D remains unclear. The germline V gene encodes CDR1 SGHAT and CDR2 FQNNGV. Trimming stripped 2 bases from V and 8 bases from J, with 7 bases between. This CDR3 contains 12 residues. CDR3 sequence (DNA): TGTGCCAGCAGCTTAAGCCGGGATGAGCAGTTCTTC. It encodes CASSLSRDEQFF.

In its sample, this clonotype was seen many times. This could be a read error, since a much larger clone is one nucleotide away. The CDR3, as DNA: TGCAGTGCTAGAGTTGGGCGGGTCCGGGCGACCCAGTACTTC. It encodes CSARVGRVRATQYF. The chain carries TRBV20-1 and TRBJ2-5; a possible D gene is TRBD2 (5 bases). V lost 1 base and J 7 bases, leaving 16 bases between the germline ends. Germline-derived CDR1 and CDR2 are DFQATT and SNEGSKA (reference sequence). The CDR3 length is 14 residues.

This clonotype was seen ten or more times. This chain links TRBV30 with TRBJ2-7; 9 bases are shared with TRBD1. With V trimmed by 5 bases and J by 5 bases, 7 bases remained unmatched. Germline loops: CDR1 GTSNPN, CDR2 SVGIG (reference sequence). The CDR3 contains 13 residues. CDR3 bases: TGTGCCTGGGGGACAGGGTTTTTCCACGAGCAGTACTTC. Translated, it gives CAWGTGFFHEQYF.

This clonotype was detected ten times or more. This chain uses TRBV12-3 or TRBV12-4 with TRBJ1-4; 9 bases agree with TRBD1. The V gene end was trimmed by 5 bases and the J gene end by 0 bases; junction bases not matched to a gene: 7. The CDR3 runs to 17 residues. CDR3 in DNA: TGTGCCAGCAGTCCCGGGACAGGGATCCCAACTAATGAAAAACTGTTTTTT. Protein sequence: CASSPGTGIPTNEKLFF.

A remark on this clonotype: This clone may be a read error of a much larger clone one base away. The CDR3: CSANPGQGSSEQYF. The CDR3 bases are TGCAGTGCTAACCCGGGACAGGGTTCGTCCGAGCAGTACTTC. The J gene is TRBJ2-7, the V gene TRBV20-1, with TRBD1 matching 9 bases. The CDR3 length is 14 residues. V gave up 4 bases and J gave up 6 bases; unmatched junction bases: 10. Germline CDR1 DFQATT, CDR2 SNEGSKA (reference sequence).

The V and J genes are TRBV24-1 and TRBJ2-3; possible D gene TRBD1, 6 bases. From germline, CDR1 is KGHDR and CDR2 SFDVKD. The V end was cut by 3 bases, the J end by 11 bases, with 17 bases between. The CDR3 extends over 14 amino acids. The CDR3 bases are TGTGCCACCAGTGATGGGGACACAAACAATGAGCAGTATTTT. It yields the protein CATSDGDTNNEQYF.

This clonotype turned up a few times. Just one base apart from a much larger clone, this may be a read error. This sequence joins TRBV5-6 and TRBJ2-7; D unclear. Deletions cut 0 bases from V and 4 bases from J, with 8 bases between. Germline V gives CDR1 SGHDT, CDR2 YYEEEE. This CDR3 has 13 residues. This CDR3 reads CASSLAYAYEQYF. The CDR3, as DNA: TGTGCCAGCAGCTTGGCCTATGCTTACGAGCAGTACTTC.

Concerning this clonotype: A junction end diverges from the germline sequence, so it may reflect a read error. V is TRBV7-2 and J is TRBJ1-6; no reliable D call. The CDR3 totals 13 residues. Germline CDR1 reads SGHTA; CDR2 reads FQGNSA. The CDR3 sequence: CASSLGLNSLLHF. The CDR3 nucleotides are TGTGCCAGCAGCTTGGGTCTCAATTCACTCCTCCACTTT.

This clonotype appeared a few times. In DNA form, the CDR3 reads TGTGCCAGCAGCTCCACGCCGAAGTACACTGAAGCTTTCTTT. This translates into CASSSTPKYTEAFF. The V call is TRBV9, the J call TRBJ1-1; D uncertain. Germline V CDR1 and CDR2: SGDLS, YYNGEE. The CDR3 is 14 residues long. Between the trimmed V and J ends, which lost 4 bases and 3 bases, there was a span of 13 bases.

The chain has TRBV20-1 and TRBJ1-6, with D hard to call. The germline V gene has CDR1 DFQATT and CDR2 SNEGSKA (reference sequence). Deletions cut 6 bases from V and 9 bases from J, with 15 bases between. The CDR3 length is 13 residues. CDR3 bases: TGCAGTGCCGGGCAGGTACAGAGTTCACCCCTCCACTTT. This encodes CSAGQVQSSPLHF.

V and J are TRBV30 and TRBJ1-1; the D gene is possibly TRBD1 (5 bases). CDR1 is GTSNPN and CDR2 is SVGIG in the germline V gene (reference sequence). The CDR3 totals 14 residues. The germline V and J ends were trimmed by 4 bases and 1 base, with 13 bases remaining between them. This CDR3 reads CAWTIDSGNTEAFF. CDR3 in DNA: TGTGCCTGGACCATAGACAGCGGGAACACTGAAGCTTTCTTT.

The chain carries TRBV11-2 and TRBJ1-1; no reliable D call. The CDR3 is 12 residues long. Germline V gene sequence: CDR1 SGHAT, CDR2 FQNNGV. Deletions cut 3 bases from V and 5 bases from J, with 7 bases between. This chain's CDR3 is CASSFWDTEAFF. CDR3 sequence (DNA): TGTGCCAGCAGCTTCTGGGATACTGAAGCTTTCTTT. The full variable domain, completed using reference TRBV11-2 and TRBJ1-1, is EAGVAQSPRYKIIEKRQSVAFWCNPISGHATLYWYQQILGQGPKLLIQFQNNGVVDDSQLPKDRFSAERLKGVDSTLKIQPAKLEDSAVYLCASSFWDTEAFFGQGTRLTVV.

This clonotype was found many times. The rearrangement uses TRBV5-4 and TRBJ2-6, with a weak D call TRBD2 (9 bases). The CDR3 has 18 amino acids. Between the trimmed V and J ends, which lost 4 bases and 0 bases, there was a span of 17 bases. Germline V gene sequence: CDR1 SGHNT, CDR2 YYREEE (reference sequence). CDR3 loop: CASSPGGGRASGANVLTF. The CDR3 bases are TGTGCCAGCAGCCCAGGGGGCGGGAGGGCCTCTGGGGCCAACGTCCTGACTTTC.

Many counts were recorded for this clonotype. V and J are TRBV27 and TRBJ2-2, with TRBD2 identical over 7 bases. Looked up from germline, CDR1 is MNHEY and CDR2 is SMNVEV (reference sequence). The CDR3 sequence is 14 residues long. After removal of 6 bases from V and 3 bases from J, the junction contained 4 bases not matched to a gene. CDR3: CASRGGSYTGELFF. The CDR3 DNA follows: TGTGCCAGCAGGGGCGGGAGTTACACCGGGGAGCTGTTTTTT.

This clonotype was counted ten times or more. The chain is built from TRBV2 and TRBJ1-2, with D unresolved. CDR3 length equals 12 residues. In germline, CDR1 is SNHLY, CDR2 FYNNEI. The V end lost 6 bases, the J end lost 5 bases, and 10 bases lay between the germline ends. CDR3 nucleotide sequence: TGTGCCAGCAGGGGGAATCAGTATGGCTACACCTTC. It encodes CASRGNQYGYTF. The full variable domain, with the rest looked up from reference TRBV2 and TRBJ1-2, is EPEVTQTPSHQVTQMGQEVILRCVPISNHLYFYWYRQILGQKVEFLVSFYNNEISEKSEIFDDQFSVERPDGSNFTLKIRSTKLEDSAMYFCASRGNQYGYTFGSGTRLTVV.

The chain uses TRBV27 and TRBJ1-3, with 7 bases fitting TRBD1. The CDR3 runs 16 residues. The germline V gene encodes CDR1 MNHEY and CDR2 SMNVEV (reference sequence). With V trimmed by 2 bases and J by 2 bases, 6 bases remained unmatched. The CDR3 is CASSLNRGPPGNTIYF. CDR3 DNA sequence: TGTGCCAGCAGTTTAAACAGGGGACCCCCTGGAAACACCATATATTTT.

This clonotype was seen ten or more times. V is TRBV5-1 and J is TRBJ2-5; 7 bases map to TRBD2. Germline V CDR1 and CDR2: SGHRS, YFSETQ. Trimming at V came to 1 base and at J to 3 bases, leaving 6 bases not matched to a gene. CDR3 size: 15 residues. CDR3 in DNA: TGCGCCAGCAGCTTGTTTGCGGGAGCGGAAGAGACCCAGTACTTC. It specifies CASSLFAGAEETQYF.

In its sample, this clonotype was seen many times. This chain connects TRBV27 to TRBJ2-7; tentatively, D is TRBD1 (6 bases). Trimming removed 8 bases at V and 0 bases at J, with 17 bases between. This CDR3 is 15 amino acids long. Germline V gives CDR1 MNHEY, CDR2 SMNVEV (reference sequence). As DNA, the CDR3 is TGTGCCAGCCAGCCCTTTACAGGGAGCTCCTACGAGCAGTACTTC. Residues: CASQPFTGSSYEQYF.

The table lists this clonotype with many counts. V gene TRBV30 combines with J gene TRBJ1-5, with D possibly TRBD1 on 5 matching bases. V was shortened by 1 base and J by 5 bases, with 9 bases between the two germline ends. The CDR3 contains 13 residues. Germline CDR1 reads GTSNPN; CDR2 reads SVGIG (reference sequence). DNA of the CDR3: TGTGCCTGGAGTGAGGGACGGGATCAGCCCCAGCATTTT. It is translated as CAWSEGRDQPQHF.